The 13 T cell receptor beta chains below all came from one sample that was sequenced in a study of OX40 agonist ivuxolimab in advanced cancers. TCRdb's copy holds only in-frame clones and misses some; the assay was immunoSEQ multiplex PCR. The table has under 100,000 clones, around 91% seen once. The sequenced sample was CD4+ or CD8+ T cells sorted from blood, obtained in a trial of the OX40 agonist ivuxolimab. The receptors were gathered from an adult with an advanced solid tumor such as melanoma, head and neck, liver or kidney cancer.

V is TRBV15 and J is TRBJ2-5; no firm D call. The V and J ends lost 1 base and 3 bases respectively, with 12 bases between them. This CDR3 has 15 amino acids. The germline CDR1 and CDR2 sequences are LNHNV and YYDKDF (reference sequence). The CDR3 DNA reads TGTGCCACCAGCAGAGGAGGTCCAGGAGAAGAGACCCAGTACTTC. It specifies CATSRGGPGEETQYF.

In DNA, the CDR3 is TGCGCCGTCCGGGACAGGGGTGACACCGGGGAGCTGTTTTTT. The encoded protein is CAVRDRGDTGELFF. This chain links TRBV5-1 with TRBJ2-2; TRBD1 matches at 10 bases. Germline CDR1 is SGHRS and CDR2 is YFSETQ. The CDR3 contains 14 residues. The J segment lost 3 bases and the V segment lost 10 bases, leaving 6 bases of the junction unmatched.

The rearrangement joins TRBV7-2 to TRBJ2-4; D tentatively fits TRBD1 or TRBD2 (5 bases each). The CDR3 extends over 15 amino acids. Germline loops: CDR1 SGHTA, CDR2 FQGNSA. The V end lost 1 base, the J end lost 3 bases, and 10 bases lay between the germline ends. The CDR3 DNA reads TGTGCCAGCAGCTTAGAGATGGGGGTCAAAAACATTCAGTACTTC. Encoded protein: CASSLEMGVKNIQYF.

The CDR3 protein is CASSQTPRSYEQYF. CDR3 DNA sequence: TGCGCCAGCAGCCAGACCCCTCGATCCTACGAGCAGTACTTC. The chain combines TRBV5-1 with TRBJ2-7, with D uncertain. V was pared by 4 bases and J by 1 base, with 12 bases between. Germline V gene sequence: CDR1 SGHRS, CDR2 YFSETQ. There are 14 residues in the CDR3. Combining the CDR3 with reference TRBV5-1 and TRBJ2-7 gives the whole variable domain KAGVTQTPRYLIKTRGQQVTLSCSPISGHRSVSWYQQTPGQGLQFLFEYFSETQRNKGNFPGRFSGRQFSNSRSEMNVSTLELGDSALYLCASSQTPRSYEQYFGPGTRLTVT.

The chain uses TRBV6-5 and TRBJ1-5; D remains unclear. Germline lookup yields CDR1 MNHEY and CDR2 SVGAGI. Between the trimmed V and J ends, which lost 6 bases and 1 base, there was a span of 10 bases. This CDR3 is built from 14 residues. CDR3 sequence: CASRGISSNQPQHF. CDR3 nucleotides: TGTGCCAGCAGAGGGATTTCAAGCAATCAGCCCCAGCATTTT.

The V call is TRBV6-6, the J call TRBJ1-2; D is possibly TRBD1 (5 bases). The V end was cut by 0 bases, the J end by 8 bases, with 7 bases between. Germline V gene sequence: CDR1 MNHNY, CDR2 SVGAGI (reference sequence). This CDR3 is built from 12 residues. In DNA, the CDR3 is TGTGCCAGCAGTTACTCGGACACCGGCTACACCTTC. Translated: CASSYSDTGYTF.

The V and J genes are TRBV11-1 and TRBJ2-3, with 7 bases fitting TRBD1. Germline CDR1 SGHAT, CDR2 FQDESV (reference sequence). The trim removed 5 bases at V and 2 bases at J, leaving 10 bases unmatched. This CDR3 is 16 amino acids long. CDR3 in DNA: TGTGCCAGCAGCCCCTGGGGACAGACCAACACAGATACGCAGTATTTT. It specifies CASSPWGQTNTDTQYF.

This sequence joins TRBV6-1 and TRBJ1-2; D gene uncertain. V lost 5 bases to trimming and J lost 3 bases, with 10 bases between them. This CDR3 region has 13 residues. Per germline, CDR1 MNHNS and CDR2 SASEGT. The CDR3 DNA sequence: TGTGCCAGCAGTTCCACAGAGTACTATGGCTACACCTTC. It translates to CASSSTEYYGYTF.

The CDR3 DNA is TGTGCCAGCACCCGTATAGGGGGGCGGAACACCGGGGAGCTGTTTTTT. Residues: CASTRIGGRNTGELFF. The chain links TRBV2 to TRBJ2-2, with D possibly called TRBD1 or TRBD2 (6 bases each). Germline V lookup: CDR1 SNHLY, CDR2 FYNNEI. The CDR3 length is 16 residues. The V end lost 7 bases, the J end lost 1 base, and 16 bases lay between the germline ends.

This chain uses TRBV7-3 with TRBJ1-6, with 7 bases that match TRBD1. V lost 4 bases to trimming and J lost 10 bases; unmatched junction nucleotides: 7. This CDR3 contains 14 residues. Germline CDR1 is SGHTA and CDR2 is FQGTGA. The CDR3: CASSSGTDVSPLHF. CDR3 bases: TGTGCCAGCAGCTCCGGGACAGACGTATCACCCCTCCACTTT.

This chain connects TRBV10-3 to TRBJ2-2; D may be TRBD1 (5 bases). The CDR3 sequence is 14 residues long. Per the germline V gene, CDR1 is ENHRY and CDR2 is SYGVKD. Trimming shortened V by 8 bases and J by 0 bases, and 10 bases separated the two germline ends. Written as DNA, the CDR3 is TGTGCCATCGCAGGGTCTGCGAACACCGGGGAGCTGTTTTTT. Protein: CAIAGSANTGELFF.

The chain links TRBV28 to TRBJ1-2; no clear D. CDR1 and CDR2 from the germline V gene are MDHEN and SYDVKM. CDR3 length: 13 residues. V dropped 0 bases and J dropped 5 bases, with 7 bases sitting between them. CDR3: CASSLWPIYGYTF. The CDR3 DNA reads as TGTGCCAGCAGTTTATGGCCGATATATGGCTACACCTTC.

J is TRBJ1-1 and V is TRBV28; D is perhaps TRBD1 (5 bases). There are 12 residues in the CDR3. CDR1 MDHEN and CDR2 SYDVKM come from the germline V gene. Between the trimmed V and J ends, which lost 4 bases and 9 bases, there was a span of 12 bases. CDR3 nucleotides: TGTGCCAGCAGTTCCCCGGGACGCAAAGCTTTCTTT. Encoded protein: CASSSPGRKAFF.